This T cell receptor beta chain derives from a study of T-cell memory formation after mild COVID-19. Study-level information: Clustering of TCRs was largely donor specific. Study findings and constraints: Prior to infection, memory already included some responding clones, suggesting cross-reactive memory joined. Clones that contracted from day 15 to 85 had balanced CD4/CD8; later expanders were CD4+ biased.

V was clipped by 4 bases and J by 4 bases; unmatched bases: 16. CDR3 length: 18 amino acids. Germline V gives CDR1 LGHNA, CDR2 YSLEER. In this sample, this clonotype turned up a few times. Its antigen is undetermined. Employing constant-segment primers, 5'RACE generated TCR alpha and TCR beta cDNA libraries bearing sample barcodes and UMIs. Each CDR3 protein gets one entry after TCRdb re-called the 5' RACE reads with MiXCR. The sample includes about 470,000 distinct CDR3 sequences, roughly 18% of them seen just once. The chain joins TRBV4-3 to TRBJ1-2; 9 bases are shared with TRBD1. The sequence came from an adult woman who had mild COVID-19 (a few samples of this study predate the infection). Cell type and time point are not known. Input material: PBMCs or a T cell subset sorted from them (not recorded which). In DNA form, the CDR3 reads TGCGCCAGCAGCCCCGACTTCGGGACAGGGACGCTCGGCTATGGCTACACCTTC. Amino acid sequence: CASSPDFGTGTLGYGYTF.